The clone carrying this TCR beta chain was observed a few times. What it recognizes is unknown. These data belong to a study of lymphopenia after photon versus proton radiotherapy. Points from the study as a whole: Post-nadir TCR diversity decline inversely tracked overall survival among those who died. Under photons, naive T cells and diversity fell while effector/memory populations rose. Post-nadir diversity loss with photons came from oligoclonal expansion, particularly CD8+ Temra cells.

Method: immunoSEQ multiplex PCR; TCRdb's copy keeps in-frame clones and lacks some. The data hold more than 45,000 clones, with 70% to 85% observed a single time. The sample consisted of peripheral blood, taken from a patient treated with proton-based radiotherapy. The source of this sequence is a man aged 55 to 70 with pancreatic cancer.

The DNA of the CDR3 is TGTGCCAGCAGCTTAGATCAGACTAGCCATGAGCAGTTCTTC. Its translation is CASSLDQTSHEQFF. The chain combines TRBV11-3 with TRBJ2-1, with 7 bases fitting TRBD2. Germline values: CDR1 SGHNT, CDR2 YENEEA. The CDR3 has 14 residues. V gave up 0 bases and J gave up 8 bases; unmatched junction bases: 4. The variable domain in full, completed from reference TRBV11-3 and TRBJ2-1, reads EAGVVQSPRYKIIEKKQPVAFWCNPISGHNTLYWYLQNLGQGPELLIRYENEEAVDDSQLPKDRFSAERLKGVDSTLKIQPAELGDSAVYLCASSLDQTSHEQFFGPGTRLTVL.